This paragraph reports one T cell receptor (beta chain). Its antigen remains unknown. This specimen belongs to a study of CD8 T cells in ankylosing spondylitis. TCRdb independently ran MiXCR on the 5' RACE reads; one entry per CDR3 protein. The sample yields about 150,000 distinct CDR3 sequences, roughly 30% seen once. CDR1 and CDR2 from the germline V gene are SGHRS and YFSETQ. V was clipped by 0 bases and J by 7 bases, with 13 bases between them. This CDR3 is 14 amino acids long. Regarding the study as a whole: There was a TCR beta motif, made of fewer than 10 highly homologous variants, that appeared characteristic of ankylosing spondylitis blood.

Sequencing was done on a sample of synovial fluid, either unsorted or a sorted T cell fraction (not recorded which). This TCR was sampled from a male donor with ankylosing spondylitis. This sequence joins TRBV5-1 and TRBJ1-2, with a possible D match to TRBD1 (5 bases). The CDR3 here is CASSLEGTVSGYTF. The DNA for the CDR3 is TGCGCCAGCAGCTTGGAGGGGACGGTTTCTGGCTACACCTTC. Filled out from reference TRBV5-1 and TRBJ1-2, the complete variable domain reads KAGVTQTPRYLIKTRGQQVTLSCSPISGHRSVSWYQQTPGQGLQFLFEYFSETQRNKGNFPGRFSGRQFSNSRSEMNVSTLELGDSALYLCASSLEGTVSGYTFGSGTRLTVV.